This TCR beta chain was recorded in a study of T-cell reconstitution after alpha-beta-depleted transplantation in children. Unique molecular identifiers were built into the TCRbeta library. TCRdb used MiXCR to reprocess the PCR reads, holding one entry per CDR3 protein. The sample has under 450,000 distinct CDR3 sequences; 10% to 15% are singletons. This clonotype was detected only a few times. V was clipped by 5 bases and J by 2 bases; unmatched bases: 6. This CDR3 comprises 15 residues. Germline CDR1 is SGHDT and CDR2 is YYEEEE. This receptor was taken from a human donor who donated a stem cell graft to a child with Fanconi anemia. The specimen was PBMCs, collected from the stem cell graft. The gene calls are TRBV5-6 and TRBJ2-3; 9 nucleotides agree with TRBD1. The CDR3 bases are TGTGCCAGCAGTTCCGGGACAGGGCTCACAGATACGCAGTATTTT. This encodes CASSSGTGLTDTQYF.